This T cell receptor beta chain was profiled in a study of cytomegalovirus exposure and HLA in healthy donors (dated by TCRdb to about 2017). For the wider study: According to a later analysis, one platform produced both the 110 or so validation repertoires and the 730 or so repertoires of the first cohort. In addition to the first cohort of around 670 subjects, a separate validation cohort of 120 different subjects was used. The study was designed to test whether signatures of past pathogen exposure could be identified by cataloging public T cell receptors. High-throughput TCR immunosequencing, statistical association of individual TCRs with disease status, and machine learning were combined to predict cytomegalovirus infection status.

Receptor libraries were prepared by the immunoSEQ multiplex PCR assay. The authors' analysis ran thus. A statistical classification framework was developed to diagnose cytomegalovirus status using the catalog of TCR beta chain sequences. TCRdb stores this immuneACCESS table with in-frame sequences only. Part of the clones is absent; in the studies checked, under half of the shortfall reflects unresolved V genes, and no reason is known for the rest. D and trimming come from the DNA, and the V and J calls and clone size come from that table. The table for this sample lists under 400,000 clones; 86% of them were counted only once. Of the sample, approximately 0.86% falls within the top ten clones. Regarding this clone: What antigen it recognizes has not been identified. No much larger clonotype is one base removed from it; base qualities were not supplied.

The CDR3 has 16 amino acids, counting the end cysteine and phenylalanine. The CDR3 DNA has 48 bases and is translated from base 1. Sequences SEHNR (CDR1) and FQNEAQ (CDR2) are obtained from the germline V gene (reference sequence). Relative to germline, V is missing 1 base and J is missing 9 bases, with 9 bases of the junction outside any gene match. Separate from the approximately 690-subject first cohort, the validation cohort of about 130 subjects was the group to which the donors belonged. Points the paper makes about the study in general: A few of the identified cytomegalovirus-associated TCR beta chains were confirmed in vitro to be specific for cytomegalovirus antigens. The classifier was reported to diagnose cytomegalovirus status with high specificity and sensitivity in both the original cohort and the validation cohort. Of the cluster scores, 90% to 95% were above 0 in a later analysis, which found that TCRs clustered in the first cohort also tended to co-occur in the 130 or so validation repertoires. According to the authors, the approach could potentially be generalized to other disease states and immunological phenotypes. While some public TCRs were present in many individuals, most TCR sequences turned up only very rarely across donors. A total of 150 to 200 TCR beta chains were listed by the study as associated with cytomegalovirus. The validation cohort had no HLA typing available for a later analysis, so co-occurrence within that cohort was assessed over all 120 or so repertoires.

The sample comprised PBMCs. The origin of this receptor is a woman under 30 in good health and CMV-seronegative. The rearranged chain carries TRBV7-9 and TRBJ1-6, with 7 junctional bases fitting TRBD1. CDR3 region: CASSLGQGDVSSPLHF. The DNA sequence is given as TGTGCCAGCAGCTTAGGACAGGGAGACGTTAGTTCACCCCTCCACTTT.